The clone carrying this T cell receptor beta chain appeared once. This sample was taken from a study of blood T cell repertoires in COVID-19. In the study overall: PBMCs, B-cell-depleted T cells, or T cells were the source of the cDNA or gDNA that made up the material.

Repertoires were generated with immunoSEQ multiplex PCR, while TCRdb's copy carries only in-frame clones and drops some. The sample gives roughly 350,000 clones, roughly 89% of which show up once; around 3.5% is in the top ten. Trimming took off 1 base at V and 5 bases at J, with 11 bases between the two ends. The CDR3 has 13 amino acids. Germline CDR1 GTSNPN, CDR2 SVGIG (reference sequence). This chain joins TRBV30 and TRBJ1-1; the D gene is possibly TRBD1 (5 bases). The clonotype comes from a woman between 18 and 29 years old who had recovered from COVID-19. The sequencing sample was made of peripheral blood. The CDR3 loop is CAWSASGRTEAFF. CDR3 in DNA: TGTGCCTGGAGTGCTTCAGGGAGGACTGAAGCTTTCTTT.